This T cell receptor beta chain was identified during a study of regulatory T cells in long-lasting Graves disease. Study summary: Antithyroid drug exposure in newly diagnosed Graves' patients had lasted under 3 months.

Specified time point: newly diagnosed GD, antithyroid drugs for less than 3 months. PBMC RNA served as the TCR library source. Sequencing libraries for TCR beta were prepared with iRepertoire HTBI primers and Arm-PCR of CDR3 regions. TCRdb re-analysed the multiplex PCR reads in MiXCR, keeping a single row per CDR3 protein. The sample holds about 470,000 distinct CDR3 sequences, under 15% seen once. The CDR3 totals 12 residues. CDR1 is SGDLS and CDR2 is YYNGEE in the germline V gene. The V gene lost 0 bases and the J gene lost 5 bases, with 5 bases spanning the gap. In its sample, this clonotype was seen many times. The sample was also reused in another study, on T cells in Graves' hyperthyroidism and ophthalmopathy.

The source material was peripheral blood mononuclear cells (PBMCs), sampled at new diagnosis, from a patient treated with antithyroid drugs. The V call is TRBV9, the J call TRBJ2-5; D is unresolved. The sequence was obtained from a woman in her twenties or thirties with Graves disease. CDR3 in DNA: TGTGCCAGCAGCGTAGACCCGGAGACCCAGTACTTC. Encoded protein: CASSVDPETQYF.